The source of this T cell receptor beta chain is a study of T cell responses to AZD1222 COVID-19 vaccine. The ends lost 0 bases at V and 6 bases at J; junction bases unmatched: 4. In germline, CDR1 is MGHRA, CDR2 YSYEKL. The CDR3 length is 17 residues. Repertoires were generated with immunoSEQ multiplex PCR, while TCRdb's copy carries only in-frame clones and drops some. The sample holds 180,000 or so clones; approximately 91% are singletons and the top ten take 1.5% to 2%. Findings and caveats of the study: Following two doses of AZD1222, Spike-specific TCR breadth and depth rose. Scientists sampled the repertoires only once the peak T cell response had passed. In the spike-specific TCR repertoire, nearly half reportedly target unmutated variant regions. Among the donors, most were white British and more were female, and clonal diversity was possibly underestimated.

As concerns this clone: As yet, its antigen is unknown.

V and J are TRBV4-1 and TRBJ2-1; 14 nucleotides line up with TRBD2. The source was peripheral blood, collected on day 0 of AZD1222 vaccination. This TCR was recovered from an adult in good health. CDR3 coding DNA: TGCGCCAGCAGCCAAGATTCCGGGACTAGCGGGGGCAATGAGCAGTTCTTC. Translation: CASSQDSGTSGGNEQFF.